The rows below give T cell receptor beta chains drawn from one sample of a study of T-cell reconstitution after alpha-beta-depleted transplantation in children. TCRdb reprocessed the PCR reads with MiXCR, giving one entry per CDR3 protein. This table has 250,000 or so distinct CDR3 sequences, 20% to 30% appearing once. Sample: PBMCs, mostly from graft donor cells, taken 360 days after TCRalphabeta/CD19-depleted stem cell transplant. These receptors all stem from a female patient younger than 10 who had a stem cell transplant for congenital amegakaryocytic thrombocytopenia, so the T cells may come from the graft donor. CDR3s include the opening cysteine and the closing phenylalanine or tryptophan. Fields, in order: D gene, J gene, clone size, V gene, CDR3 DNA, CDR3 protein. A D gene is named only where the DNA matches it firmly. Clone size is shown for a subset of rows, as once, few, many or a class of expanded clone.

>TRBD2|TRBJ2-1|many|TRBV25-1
TGTGCCAGCAGCAGAACTAGCGGGTACTACAATGAGCAGTTCTTC
CASSRTSGYYNEQFF
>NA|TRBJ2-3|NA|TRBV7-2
TGTGCCAGCAGCTCTGTGAGCCATAGCACAGATACGCAGTATTTT
CASSSVSHSTDTQYF
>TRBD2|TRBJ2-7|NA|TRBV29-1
TGCAGCGTTCGGCTAGCGGGGGGGCCTCGCGGGTACGAGCAGTACTTC
CSVRLAGGPRGYEQYF
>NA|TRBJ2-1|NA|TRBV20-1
TGCAGTGCTAGAGACAGTAGATCCTACAATGAGCAGTTCTTC
CSARDSRSYNEQFF
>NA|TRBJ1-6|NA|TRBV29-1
TGCAGCGTTGGTCTGGGGAGAGGTTCACCCCTCCACTTT
CSVGLGRGSPLHF
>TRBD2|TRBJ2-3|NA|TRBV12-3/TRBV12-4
TGTGCCAGCAGTTTACTAGCGGGGGTTACAGATACGCAGTATTTT
CASSLLAGVTDTQYF
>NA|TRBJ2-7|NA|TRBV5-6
TGTGCCAGCAGGCGATCAGGGAAAACCTACGAGCAGTACTTC
CASRRSGKTYEQYF
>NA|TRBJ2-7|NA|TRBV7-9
TGTGCCAGCAGCTTAGAATTGGGCAGAACCTACGAGCAGTACTTC
CASSLELGRTYEQYF
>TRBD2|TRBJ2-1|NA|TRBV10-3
TGTGCCATCACCAGCGGGGGGGAGAATGAGCAGTTCTTC
CAITSGGENEQFF
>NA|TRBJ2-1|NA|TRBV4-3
TGCGCCAGCAGCCAAGATCTTAGCGGAGGAAACCTCGGCCATGAGCAGTTCTTC
CASSQDLSGGNLGHEQFF
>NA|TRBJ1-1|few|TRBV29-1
TGCAGCGTTGAAGAACGGGGGCTGAACACTGAAGCTTTCTTT
CSVEERGLNTEAFF
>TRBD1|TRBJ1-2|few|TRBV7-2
TGTGCCAGCAGCTTAGTGAGGGGGCTCAACTATGGCTACACCTTC
CASSLVRGLNYGYTF
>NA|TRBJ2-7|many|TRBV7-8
TGTGCCAGCAGCTTCAGCGGTTCTGGCGAGCAGTACTTC
CASSFSGSGEQYF
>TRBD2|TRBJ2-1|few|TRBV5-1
TGCGCCAGCAGCATTGGACTAGCGGGAGCCGGTGAGCAGTTCTTC
CASSIGLAGAGEQFF
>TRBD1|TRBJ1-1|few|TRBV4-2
TGTGCCAGCAGCCAGGCCGGGACAGGGACTGAAGCTTTCTTT
CASSQAGTGTEAFF
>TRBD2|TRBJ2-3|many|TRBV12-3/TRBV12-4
TGTGCCAGCAGTTTTGTAGCGGGAGGGGGAGATACGCAGTATTTT
CASSFVAGGGDTQYF
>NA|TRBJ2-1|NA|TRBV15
TGTGCCACCAGCAAGAAAAGGGAGGTGGTCAATGAGCAGTTCTTC
CATSKKREVVNEQFF
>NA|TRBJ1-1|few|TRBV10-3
TGTGCCGCTTCTACGGCAGTAGACACTGAAGCTTTCTTT
CAASTAVDTEAFF
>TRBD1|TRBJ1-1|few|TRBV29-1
TGCAGCGCCTGGACAGGGTTGAACACTGAAGCTTTCTTT
CSAWTGLNTEAFF
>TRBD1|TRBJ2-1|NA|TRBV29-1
TGCAGCGTTGAAGCCCCGGGACAGGGGTCTTACAATGAGCAGTTCTTC
CSVEAPGQGSYNEQFF
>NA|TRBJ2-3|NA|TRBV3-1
TGTGCCAGCAGCCAAGCTGTCCGGACAGATACGCAGTATTTT
CASSQAVRTDTQYF
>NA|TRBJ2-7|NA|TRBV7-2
TGTGCCAGCAGCTTCTACCGACATTACGAGCAGTACTTC
CASSFYRHYEQYF
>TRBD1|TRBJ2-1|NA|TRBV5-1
TGCGCCAGCAGCCTCGGACAGGGGAGTGGCGGGCAGTTCTTC
CASSLGQGSGGQFF
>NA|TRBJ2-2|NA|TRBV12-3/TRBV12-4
TGCGACAGGAGAGGGACTAAGAACACCGGGGAGCTGTTTTTT
CDRRGTKNTGELFF
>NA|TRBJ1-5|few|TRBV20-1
TGCAGTGCTAGATCCACGTATCAGCCCCAGCATTTT
CSARSTYQPQHF
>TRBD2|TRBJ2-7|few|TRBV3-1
TGTGCCAGCACCCTGGAAGCGGGATTCTACGAGCAGTACTTC
CASTLEAGFYEQYF
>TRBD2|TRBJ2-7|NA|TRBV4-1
TGCGCCAGCAGCCAAATTCGGGGGGGCACTAGCGTAACCTACGAGCAGTACTTC
CASSQIRGGTSVTYEQYF
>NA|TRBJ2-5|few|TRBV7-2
TGTGCCAGCAGCTCCAGACTGGCCCAAGAGACCCAGTACTTC
CASSSRLAQETQYF
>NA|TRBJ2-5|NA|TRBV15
TGTGCCACCAGCAGAGACGCGGAGCAAGAGACCCAGTACTTC
CATSRDAEQETQYF
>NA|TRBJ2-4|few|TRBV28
TGTGCCAGCAGACCGGCAGGGGGGAACATTCAGTACTTC
CASRPAGGNIQYF
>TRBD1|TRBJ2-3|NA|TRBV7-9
TGTGCCAGCAGCTTAAAGGGGGCCGGGTTAAGCACAGATACGCAGTATTTT
CASSLKGAGLSTDTQYF
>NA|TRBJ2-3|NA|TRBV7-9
TGTGCCAGCAGCTTAATGGCCGGAGAAGATACGCAGTATTTT
CASSLMAGEDTQYF
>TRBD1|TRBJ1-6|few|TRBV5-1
TGCGCCAGCAGCTTGGTCGCGGCAGGGGGAAATTCACCCCTCCACTTT
CASSLVAAGGNSPLHF
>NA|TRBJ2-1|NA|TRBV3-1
TGTGCCAGCAGTCCCGGGACGGATGAGCAGTTCTTC
CASSPGTDEQFF
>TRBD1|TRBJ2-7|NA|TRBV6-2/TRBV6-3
TGTGCCAGCAGTTCACTCACTTCGGGACAGGGGGTGTACGAGCAGTACTTC
CASSSLTSGQGVYEQYF
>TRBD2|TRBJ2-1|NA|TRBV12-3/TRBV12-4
TGTGCCAGCACTTTCGGGACTACCAATGAGCAGTTCTTC
CASTFGTTNEQFF
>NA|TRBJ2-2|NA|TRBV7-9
TGTGCCAGCAGGCCGGGGGAGAACACCGGGGAGCTGTTTTTT
CASRPGENTGELFF
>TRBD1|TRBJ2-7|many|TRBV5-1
TGCGCCAGCAGCTTGCTACAGGGGAACTACGAGCAGTACTTC
CASSLLQGNYEQYF
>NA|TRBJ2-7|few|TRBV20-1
TGCAGTGCTAGGCCCGTCCGCGAGCAGTACTTC
CSARPVREQYF